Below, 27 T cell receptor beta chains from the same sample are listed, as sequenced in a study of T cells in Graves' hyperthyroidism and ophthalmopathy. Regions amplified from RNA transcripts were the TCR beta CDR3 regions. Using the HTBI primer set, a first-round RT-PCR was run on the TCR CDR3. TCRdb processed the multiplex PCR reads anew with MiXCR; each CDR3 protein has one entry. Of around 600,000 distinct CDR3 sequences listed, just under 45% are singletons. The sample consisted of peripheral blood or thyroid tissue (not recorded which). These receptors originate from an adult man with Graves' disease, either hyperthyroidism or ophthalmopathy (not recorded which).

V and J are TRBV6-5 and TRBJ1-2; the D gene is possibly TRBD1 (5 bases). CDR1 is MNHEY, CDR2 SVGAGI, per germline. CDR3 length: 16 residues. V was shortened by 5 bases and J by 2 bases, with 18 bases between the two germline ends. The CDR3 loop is CASSDPSEGRNYGYTF. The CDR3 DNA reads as TGTGCCAGCAGTGATCCTTCGGAGGGGAGGAACTATGGCTACACCTTC.

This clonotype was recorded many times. Here the CDR3 DNA reads TGTGCCAGCAGCCAGGGTCCGACTGGGGCTTTCTTT. It encodes CASSQGPTGAFF. The V call is TRBV7-9, the J call TRBJ1-1; D may be TRBD1 (5 bases). The germline V gene has CDR1 SEHNR and CDR2 FQNEAQ (reference sequence). This CDR3 is built from 12 residues. Trimming cost V 5 bases and J 11 bases, with 15 bases left between them.

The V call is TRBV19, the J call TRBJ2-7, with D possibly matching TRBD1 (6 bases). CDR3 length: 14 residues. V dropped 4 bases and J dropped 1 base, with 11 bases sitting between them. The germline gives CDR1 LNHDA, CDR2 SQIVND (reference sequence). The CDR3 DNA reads TGTGCCAGTAGTACGACCGGACAGTCCTACGAGCAGTACTTC. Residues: CASSTTGQSYEQYF. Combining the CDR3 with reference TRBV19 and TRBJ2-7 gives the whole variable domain DGGITQSPKYLFRKEGQNVTLSCEQNLNHDAMYWYRQDPGQGLRLIYYSQIVNDFQKGDIAEGYSVSREKKESFPLTVTSAQKNPTAFYLCASSTTGQSYEQYFGPGTRLTVT.

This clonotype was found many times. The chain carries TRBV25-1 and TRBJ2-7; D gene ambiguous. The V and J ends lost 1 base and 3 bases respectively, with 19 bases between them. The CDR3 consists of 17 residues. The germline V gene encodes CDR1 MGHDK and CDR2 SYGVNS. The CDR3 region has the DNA TGTGCCAGCAGTGAATCTGACGTCGCATCGGATCGCTACGAGCAGTACTTC. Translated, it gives CASSESDVASDRYEQYF.

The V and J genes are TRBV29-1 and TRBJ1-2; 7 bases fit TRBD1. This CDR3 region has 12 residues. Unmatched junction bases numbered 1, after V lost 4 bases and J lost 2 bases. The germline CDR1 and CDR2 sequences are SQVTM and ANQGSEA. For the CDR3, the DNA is TGCAGCGTTGTACAGGGGAACTATGGCTACACCTTC. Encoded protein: CSVVQGNYGYTF.

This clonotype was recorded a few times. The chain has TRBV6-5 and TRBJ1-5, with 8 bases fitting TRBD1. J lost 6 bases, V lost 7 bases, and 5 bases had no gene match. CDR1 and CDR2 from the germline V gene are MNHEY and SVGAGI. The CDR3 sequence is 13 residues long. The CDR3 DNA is TGTGCCAGCACTTCAGGGGGCCTTCAGCCCCAGCATTTT. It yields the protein CASTSGGLQPQHF.

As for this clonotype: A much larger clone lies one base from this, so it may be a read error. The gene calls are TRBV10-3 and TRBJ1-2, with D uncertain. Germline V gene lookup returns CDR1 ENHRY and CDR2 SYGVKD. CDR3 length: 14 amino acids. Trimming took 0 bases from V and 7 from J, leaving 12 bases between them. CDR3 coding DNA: TGTGCCATCAGTGAGTCGCGACTGACGGGTGGCTACACCTTC. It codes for CAISESRLTGGYTF.

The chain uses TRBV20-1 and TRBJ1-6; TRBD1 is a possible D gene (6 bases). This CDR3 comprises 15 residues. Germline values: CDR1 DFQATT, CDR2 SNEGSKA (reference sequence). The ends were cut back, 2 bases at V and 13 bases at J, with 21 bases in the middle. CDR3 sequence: CSARTTGGSNQPLHF. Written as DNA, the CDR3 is TGCAGTGCTAGAACGACAGGTGGTAGCAATCAGCCCCTCCACTTT.

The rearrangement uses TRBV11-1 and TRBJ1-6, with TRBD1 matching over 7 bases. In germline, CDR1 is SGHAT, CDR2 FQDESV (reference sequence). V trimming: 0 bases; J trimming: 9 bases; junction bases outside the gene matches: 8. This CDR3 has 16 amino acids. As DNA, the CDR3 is TGTGCCAGCAGCTTAGCCCCTACAGGGGACAGTTCACCCCTCCACTTT. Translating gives CASSLAPTGDSSPLHF. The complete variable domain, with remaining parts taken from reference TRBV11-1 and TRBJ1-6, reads EAEVAQSPRYKITEKSQAVAFWCDPISGHATLYWYRQILGQGPELLVQFQDESVVDDSQLPKDRFSAERLKGVDSTLKIQPAELGDSAMYLCASSLAPTGDSSPLHFGNGTRLTVT.

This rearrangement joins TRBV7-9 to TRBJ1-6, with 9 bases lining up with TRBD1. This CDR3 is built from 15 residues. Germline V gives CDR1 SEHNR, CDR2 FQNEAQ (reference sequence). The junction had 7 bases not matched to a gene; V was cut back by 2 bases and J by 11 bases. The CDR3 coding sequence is TGTGCCAGCAGCTTAACCCGACAGGGGGTCCCACCCCTCCACTTT. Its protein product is CASSLTRQGVPPLHF.

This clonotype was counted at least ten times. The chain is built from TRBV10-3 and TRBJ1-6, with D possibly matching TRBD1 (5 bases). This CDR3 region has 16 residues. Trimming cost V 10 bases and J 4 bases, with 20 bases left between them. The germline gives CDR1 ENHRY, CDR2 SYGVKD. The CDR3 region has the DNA TGTGCCACCTCCGCCGCCCGGGGGGAATATAATTCACCCCTCCACTTT. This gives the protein CATSAARGEYNSPLHF.

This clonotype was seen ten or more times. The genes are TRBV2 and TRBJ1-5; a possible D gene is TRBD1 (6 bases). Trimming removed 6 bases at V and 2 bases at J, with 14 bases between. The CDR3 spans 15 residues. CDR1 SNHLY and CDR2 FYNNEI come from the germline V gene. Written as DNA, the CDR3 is TGTGCCAGCAGCCCCACAGGGTTCGGCAATCAGCCCCAGCATTTT. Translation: CASSPTGFGNQPQHF. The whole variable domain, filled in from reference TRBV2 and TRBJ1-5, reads EPEVTQTPSHQVTQMGQEVILRCVPISNHLYFYWYRQILGQKVEFLVSFYNNEISEKSEIFDDQFSVERPDGSNFTLKIRSTKLEDSAMYFCASSPTGFGNQPQHFGDGTRLSIL.

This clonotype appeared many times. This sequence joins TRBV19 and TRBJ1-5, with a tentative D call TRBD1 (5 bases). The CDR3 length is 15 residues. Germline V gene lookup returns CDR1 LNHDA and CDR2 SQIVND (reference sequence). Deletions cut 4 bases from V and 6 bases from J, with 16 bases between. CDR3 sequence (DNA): TGTGCCAGTAGTACACGGAGCGAAAGGGGTCAGCCCCAGCATTTT. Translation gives CASSTRSERGQPQHF.

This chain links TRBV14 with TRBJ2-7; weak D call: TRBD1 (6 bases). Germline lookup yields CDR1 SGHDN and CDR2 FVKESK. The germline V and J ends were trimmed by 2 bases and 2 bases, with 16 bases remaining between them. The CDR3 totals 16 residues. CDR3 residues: CASSQFVGANPYEQYF. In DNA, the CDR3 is TGTGCCAGCAGCCAATTCGTGGGGGCCAACCCCTACGAGCAGTACTTC.

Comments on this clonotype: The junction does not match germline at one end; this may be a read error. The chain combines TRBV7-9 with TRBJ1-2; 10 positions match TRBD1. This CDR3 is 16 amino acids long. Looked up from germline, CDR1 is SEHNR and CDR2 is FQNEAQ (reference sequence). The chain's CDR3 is CASSQLPGQGLDGYTF. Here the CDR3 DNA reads TGCGCCAGCAGCCAACTGCCGGGACAGGGGTTGGATGGCTACACCTTC.

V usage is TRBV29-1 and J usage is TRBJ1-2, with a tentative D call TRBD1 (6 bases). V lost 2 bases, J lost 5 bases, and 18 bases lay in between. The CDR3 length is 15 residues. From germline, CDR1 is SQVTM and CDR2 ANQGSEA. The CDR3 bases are TGCAGCGTTGAAACAGGGACCGCTGCGTATTATGGCTACACCTTC. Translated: CSVETGTAAYYGYTF.

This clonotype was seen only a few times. The CDR3 loop reads CASTAARGNQPQHF. The CDR3 coding sequence is TGTGCCAGTACCGCCGCAAGGGGCAATCAGCCCCAGCATTTT. The rearrangement links TRBV19 to TRBJ1-5; the D is unclear. CDR1 is LNHDA, CDR2 SQIVND, per germline (reference sequence). The CDR3 is made up of 14 amino acids. V was clipped by 7 bases and J by 2 bases, with 12 bases between them.

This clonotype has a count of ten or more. The CDR3 loop is CASSRTGFEGQPQHF. CDR3 sequence (DNA): TGTGCCAGCAGCCGGACAGGGTTTGAGGGTCAGCCCCAGCATTTT. The chain uses TRBV7-8 and TRBJ1-5, with 8 nucleotides matching TRBD1. V dropped 5 bases and J dropped 6; count of bases not matched to a gene: 9. Germline-derived CDR1 and CDR2 are SGHVS and FQNEAQ. The CDR3 consists of 15 residues.

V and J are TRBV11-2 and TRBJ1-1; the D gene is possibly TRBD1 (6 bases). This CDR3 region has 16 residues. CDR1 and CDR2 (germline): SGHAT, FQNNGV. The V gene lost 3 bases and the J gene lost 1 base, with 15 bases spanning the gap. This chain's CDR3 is CASSFDLQGGNTEAFF. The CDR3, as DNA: TGTGCCAGCAGCTTCGACCTACAGGGCGGGAACACTGAAGCTTTCTTT.

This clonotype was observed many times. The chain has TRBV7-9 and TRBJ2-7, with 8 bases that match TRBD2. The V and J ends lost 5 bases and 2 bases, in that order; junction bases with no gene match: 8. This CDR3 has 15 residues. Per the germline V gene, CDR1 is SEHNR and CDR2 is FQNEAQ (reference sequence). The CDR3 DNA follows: TGTGCCAGCAGCCAGAGCGGGGGCCGTGCCTACGAGCAGTACTTC. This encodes CASSQSGGRAYEQYF.

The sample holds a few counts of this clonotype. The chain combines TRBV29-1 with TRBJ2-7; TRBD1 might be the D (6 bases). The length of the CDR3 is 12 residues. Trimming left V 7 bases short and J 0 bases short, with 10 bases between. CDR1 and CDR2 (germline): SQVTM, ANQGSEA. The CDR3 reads CSAMDSSYEQYF. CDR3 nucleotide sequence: TGCAGCGCCATGGACAGCTCCTACGAGCAGTACTTC.

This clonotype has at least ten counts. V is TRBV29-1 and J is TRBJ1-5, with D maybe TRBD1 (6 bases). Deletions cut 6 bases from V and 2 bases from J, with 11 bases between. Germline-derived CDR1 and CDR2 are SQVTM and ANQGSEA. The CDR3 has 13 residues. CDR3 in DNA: TGCAGCGTCTCGACAGGCGGCAATCAGCCCCAGCATTTT. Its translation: CSVSTGGNQPQHF.

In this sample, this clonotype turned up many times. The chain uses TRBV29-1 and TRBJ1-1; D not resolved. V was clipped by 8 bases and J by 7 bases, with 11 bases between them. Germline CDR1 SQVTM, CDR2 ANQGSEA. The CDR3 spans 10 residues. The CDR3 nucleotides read TGCAGCTCCCCTCAGGTTGAAGCTTTCTTT. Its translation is CSSPQVEAFF.

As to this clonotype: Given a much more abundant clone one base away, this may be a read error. The CDR3 protein is CASSTIGTGGYGYTF. The CDR3 coding sequence is TGTGCCAGCAGCACCATCGGGACAGGGGGCTATGGCTACACCTTC. This chain links TRBV7-2 with TRBJ1-2; TRBD1 agrees at 11 bases. This CDR3 is 15 amino acids long. V was pared by 5 bases and J by 4 bases, with 6 bases of the junction left unmatched. The V gene's germline CDR1 is SGHTA and CDR2 FQGNSA.

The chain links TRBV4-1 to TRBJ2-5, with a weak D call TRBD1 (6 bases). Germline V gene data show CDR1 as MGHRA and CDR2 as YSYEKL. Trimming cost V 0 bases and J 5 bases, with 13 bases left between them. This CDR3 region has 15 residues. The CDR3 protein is CASSQDGRGWETQYF. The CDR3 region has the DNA TGCGCCAGCAGCCAAGATGGCAGGGGCTGGGAGACCCAGTACTTC.

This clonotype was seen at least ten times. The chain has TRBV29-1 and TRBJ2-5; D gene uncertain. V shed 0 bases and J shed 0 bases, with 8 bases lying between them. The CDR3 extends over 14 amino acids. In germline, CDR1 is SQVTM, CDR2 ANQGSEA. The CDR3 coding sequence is TGCAGCGTTGAAGATCTGGAGTACCAAGAGACCCAGTACTTC. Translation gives CSVEDLEYQETQYF.

CDR3: CASSQDRRQGGGYTF. The CDR3 DNA sequence: TGTGCCAGCAGCCAAGATAGGAGACAGGGTGGAGGCTACACCTTC. The chain carries TRBV14 and TRBJ1-2, with 7 bases identical to TRBD1. From germline, CDR1 is SGHDN and CDR2 FVKESK. The CDR3 has 15 amino acids. V was pared by 0 bases and J by 8 bases, with 9 bases of the junction left unmatched.